The T cell receptor (beta chain) under discussion was sequenced for a study of T cells in Graves' hyperthyroidism and ophthalmopathy. From RNA transcripts, TCR beta CDR3 regions were amplified. HTBI primers were the set used in a first-round RT-PCR of the TCR CDR3. One entry per CDR3 protein, called by TCRdb with MiXCR from the multiplex PCR reads. Of over 500,000 distinct CDR3 sequences listed, over 35% are singletons. In its sample, this clonotype was seen a few times. This receptor was obtained from an adult woman with Graves' disease, either hyperthyroidism or ophthalmopathy (not recorded which). Sequenced input: peripheral blood or thyroid tissue (not recorded which).

The CDR3 loop reads CSVGGSGAETQYF. The CDR3 DNA sequence: TGCAGCGTTGGCGGCTCAGGGGCAGAGACCCAGTACTTC. The rearrangement joins TRBV29-1 to TRBJ2-5, with TRBD1 as a possible D gene (6 bases). The CDR3 runs to 13 residues. V shed 4 bases and J shed 4 bases, with 13 bases lying between them. Germline lookup yields CDR1 SQVTM and CDR2 ANQGSEA.